Given below is one T cell receptor (beta chain) in context. Its antigen is still unknown. The time point is: patch test 1, 2 weeks after DPC sensitization. The treatment denotes: therapeutic diphenylcyclopropenone sensitization with weekly scalp DPC. The CDR3 spans 13 residues. V lost 5 bases to trimming and J lost 3 bases; unmatched junction nucleotides: 4. Germline CDR1 and CDR2: SQVTM and ANQGSEA. The data stem from a study of human T cells and chemical hapten exposure. About the study: The use of 2% DPC on roughly 2 cm by roughly 2 cm of upper inner arm skin constituted sensitization. Largely, small differences in pooled library volume made per-sample TCR yields vary.

Separate cDNA molecules received unique molecular identifiers, which the library attached to them. TCRdb called the RACE reads again in MiXCR, with one record for every CDR3 protein. Here the sample spans about 80,000 distinct CDR3 sequences, about a tenth being singletons. Study results and limitations: Once DPC sensitization occurred, TCRs above 1 in 1000 frequency showed no change.

This receptor was obtained from a woman in her forties or fifties with alopecia areata. Some clones in this sample may be carry-over from other donors' samples. The V call is TRBV29-1, the J call TRBJ2-7; TRBD1 matches at 10 bases. Sample: whole blood, taken in connection with sensitization to the hapten diphenylcyclopropenone (DPC). The CDR3 is CSVFGQGDYEQYF. The DNA for the CDR3 is TGCAGCGTTTTCGGACAGGGGGACTACGAGCAGTACTTC.